Given below is one TCR beta chain in context. Antigen unknown. The data are from a study of PD-1 blockade in classical Hodgkin lymphoma. General study points: Before treatment, TCR diversity in newly diagnosed patients was reportedly lower than in healthy donors. Newly diagnosed patients and complete responders had comparable diversity at baseline. Causes of the repertoire differences remain undefined, possibly disease activity or prior therapy.

The V end lost 6 bases, the J end lost 13 bases, and 10 bases lay between the germline ends. This CDR3 has 11 residues. The germline V gene has CDR1 MNHEY and CDR2 SVGAGI. The time point is: cycle 4 day 1 (C4D1), after less than 7 weeks of nivolumab. Exposure to brentuximab vedotin varied, and each patient had relapsed following autologous stem cell transplantation. The repertoire was sequenced with immunoSEQ multiplex PCR; TCRdb's copy has only in-frame clones and lacks some. Among roughly 41,000 clones listed, around 69% were seen once. The receptor was derived from a human donor with classical Hodgkin lymphoma. The V call is TRBV6-5, the J call TRBJ1-6, with D uncertain. Material: peripheral blood mononuclear cells (PBMCs), obtained before the fourth cycle of nivolumab. CDR3 nucleotides: TGTGCCAGCAGCCCCGTATGGCCCCTCCACTTT. It specifies CASSPVWPLHF.